This T cell receptor (beta chain) was documented in a study of T cell responses to AZD1222 COVID-19 vaccine. Study conclusions and caveats: The span of vaccine-associated CD4 TCRs extended across spike, with dominance at 160-218 and 743-854. Seropositive at baseline were only six or seven AZD1222 recipients. In the spike-specific TCR repertoire, nearly half reportedly target unmutated variant regions.

Comment on this clone: The antigen is unknown.

Assay used: immunoSEQ multiplex PCR; TCRdb lists only in-frame clones, some missing. The data hold 26,000 or so clones, with 80% to 95% observed a single time. This CDR3 comprises 13 residues. Trimming cost V 4 bases and J 2 bases, with 8 bases left between them. Looked up from germline, CDR1 is SGHVS and CDR2 is FQNEAQ. The clonotype originates from an adult who received the AZD1222 COVID-19 vaccine. The chain combines TRBV7-8 with TRBJ1-1; D remains unclear. The sample in question was peripheral blood, obtained 28 days after the second AZD1222 dose. The CDR3: CASSSGPNTEAFF. In DNA form, the CDR3 reads TGTGCCAGCAGCTCTGGACCAAACACTGAAGCTTTCTTT.